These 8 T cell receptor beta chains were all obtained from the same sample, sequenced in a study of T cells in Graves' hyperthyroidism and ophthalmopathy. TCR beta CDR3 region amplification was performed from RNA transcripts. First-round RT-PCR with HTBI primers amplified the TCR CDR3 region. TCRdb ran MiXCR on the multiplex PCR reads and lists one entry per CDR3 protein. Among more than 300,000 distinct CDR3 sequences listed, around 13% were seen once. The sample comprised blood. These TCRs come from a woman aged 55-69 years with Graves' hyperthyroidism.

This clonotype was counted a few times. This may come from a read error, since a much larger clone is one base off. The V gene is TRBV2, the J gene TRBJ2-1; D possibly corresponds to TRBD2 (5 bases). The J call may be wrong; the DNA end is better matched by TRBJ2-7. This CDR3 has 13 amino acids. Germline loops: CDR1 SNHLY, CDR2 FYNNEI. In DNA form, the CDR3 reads TGTGCCAGCAGAAGGGAGTCCTACAATGAGCAGTACTTC. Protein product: CASRRESYNEQYF.

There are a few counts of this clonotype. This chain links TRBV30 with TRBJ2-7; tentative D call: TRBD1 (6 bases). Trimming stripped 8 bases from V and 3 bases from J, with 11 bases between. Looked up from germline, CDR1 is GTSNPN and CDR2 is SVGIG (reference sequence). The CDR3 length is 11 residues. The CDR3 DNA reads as TGTGCCGGGGGCAGCCACTACGAGCAGTACTTC. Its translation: CAGGSHYEQYF.

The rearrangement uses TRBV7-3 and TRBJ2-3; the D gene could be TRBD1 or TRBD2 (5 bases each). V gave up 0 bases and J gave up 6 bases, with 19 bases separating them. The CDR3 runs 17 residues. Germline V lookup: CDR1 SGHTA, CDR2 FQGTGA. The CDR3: CASSLTQRGAVRDTQYF. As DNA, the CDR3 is TGTGCCAGCAGCTTAACTCAAAGGGGAGCGGTACGGGATACGCAGTATTTT.

Here the CDR3 DNA reads TGTGCCAGCAGCGCCACAGGGCCCTACGAGCAGTACTTC. Protein product: CASSATGPYEQYF. This chain uses TRBV7-9 with TRBJ2-7; D may be TRBD1 (6 bases). Germline loops: CDR1 SEHNR, CDR2 FQNEAQ (reference sequence). Deletions cut 5 bases from V and 2 bases from J, with 10 bases between. This CDR3 has 13 amino acids.

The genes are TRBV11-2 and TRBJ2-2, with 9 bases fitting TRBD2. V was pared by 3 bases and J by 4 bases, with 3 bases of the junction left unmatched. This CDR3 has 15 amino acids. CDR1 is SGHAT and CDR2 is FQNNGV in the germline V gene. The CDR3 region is CASSFGSGSTGELFF. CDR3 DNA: TGTGCCAGCAGCTTCGGTAGCGGGAGCACCGGGGAGCTGTTTTTT.

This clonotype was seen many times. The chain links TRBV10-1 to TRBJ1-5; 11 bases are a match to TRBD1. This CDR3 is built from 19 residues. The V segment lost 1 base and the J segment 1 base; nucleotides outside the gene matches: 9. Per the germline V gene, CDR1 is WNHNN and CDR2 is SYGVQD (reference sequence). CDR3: CASSELKDRGQLSNQPQHF. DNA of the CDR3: TGCGCCAGCAGTGAGTTAAAGGACAGGGGGCAGTTGAGCAATCAGCCCCAGCATTTT.

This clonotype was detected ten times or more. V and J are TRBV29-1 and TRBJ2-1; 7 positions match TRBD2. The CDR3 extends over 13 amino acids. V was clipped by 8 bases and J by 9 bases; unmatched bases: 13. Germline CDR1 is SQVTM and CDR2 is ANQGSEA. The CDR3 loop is CSSKGGPKGEQFF. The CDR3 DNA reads TGCAGCTCCAAGGGAGGGCCAAAGGGTGAGCAGTTCTTC.

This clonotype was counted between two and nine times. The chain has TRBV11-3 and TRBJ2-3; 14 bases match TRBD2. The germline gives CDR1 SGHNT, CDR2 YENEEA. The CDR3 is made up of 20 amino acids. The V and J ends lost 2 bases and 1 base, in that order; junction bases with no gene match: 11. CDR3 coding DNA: TGTGCCAGCAGCTTATCGGGACACTCGGGACTAGCGGGAGGCACAGATACGCAGTATTTT. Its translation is CASSLSGHSGLAGGTDTQYF.